Only a few counts were recorded for the clone carrying this T cell receptor (beta chain). What it binds is unknown. The CDR3 contains 14 residues. The trim removed 7 bases at V and 7 bases at J, leaving 9 bases unmatched. The germline V gene has CDR1 SQVTM and CDR2 ANQGSEA. The source of the sample is a study of cytomegalovirus exposure and HLA in healthy donors. Overall study context: Of roughly 400 genotyped donors, more than 65% grouped in the Caucasian-associated ancestry cluster. Study-wide points: Three CMV-associated chains were confirmed in vitro to be specific for CMV antigens. Among the sequence variants, a highly shared cluster was likely an artifact of sequencing.

The PCR was carried out with 60 Vbeta primers and 13 Jbeta primers. Produced via immunoSEQ multiplex PCR; TCRdb's table is partial and in-frame only. The sample lists 150,000 to 200,000 clones, about 80% occurring once. The chain uses TRBV29-1 and TRBJ2-3; 12 nucleotides line up with TRBD2. The receptor's source is a woman in her twenties or thirties in good health and CMV-seropositive. Input material: PBMCs. This chain's CDR3 is CSALRTSGKYTQYF. Written as DNA, the CDR3 is TGCAGCGCTCTCAGGACTAGCGGGAAATATACGCAGTATTTT.